This T cell receptor beta chain appears in the sequencing data of a study of blood T cell repertoires in COVID-19. Study in general: In each case, the material was cDNA or gDNA derived from T cells, B-cell-depleted T cells, or PBMCs.

TCRdb keeps only in-frame clones here, not all; method: immunoSEQ multiplex PCR. The sample includes hundreds of thousands of clones, around 87% of them seen just once. There are 16 residues in the CDR3. J was trimmed by 1 base and V by 5 bases; bases with no gene match: 8. Germline CDR1 is PRHDT and CDR2 is FYEKMQ (reference sequence). Sequencing was performed on PBMCs or T cells enriched from blood (not recorded which). The rearrangement joins TRBV13 to TRBJ1-5; 7 bases are a match to TRBD1. The receptor was derived from a man in his forties or fifties in a cohort exposed to, infected with or recovered from COVID-19 (not recorded which). CDR3 coding DNA: TGTGCCAGCAGCGCCCGGGACAGTGGGAGCAATCAGCCCCAGCATTTT. It translates to CASSARDSGSNQPQHF. Filled out from reference TRBV13 and TRBJ1-5, the complete variable domain reads AAGVIQSPRHLIKEKRETATLKCYPIPRHDTVYWYQQGPGQDPQFLISFYEKMQSDKGSIPDRFSAQQFSDYHSELNMSSLELGDSALYFCASSARDSGSNQPQHFGDGTRLSIL.